The 22 T cell receptor beta chains below were found in one sample sequenced in a study of CD8+ T cells in alopecia areata. Reverse transcribed after extraction, RNA yielded cDNA as the sequencing template. Sequencing used immunoSEQ multiplex PCR; TCRdb keeps in-frame clones, though not all of them. The profile covers roughly 120,000 clones, none occurring a single time. The specimen sequenced was lesional skin. The receptor source for this set is a C3H/HeJ mouse with alopecia areata. The strain is characterized by the MHC haplotype H2-k.

The sample holds a few counts of this clone. Germline and genes here are mouse. The CDR3 DNA, read in part, is TGTGCCAGCAGCCGGGACTTTAGTGCAGAA. Translating gives CASSRDFSAE. The CDR3, in full, reads CASSRDFSAETLYF. The chain combines TRBV5 with TRBJ2-3; D is possibly TRBD2 (6 bases). The CDR3 is cut off 4 residues early in the read; its end comes from the germline J gene. The CDR3 has 14 residues. Trimming cost V 4 bases and J 0 bases, with 8 bases left between them. Germline CDR1 LGHNA, CDR2 YNLKQL (reference sequence).

This clone was seen only a few times. Genes and germline come from the mouse. Read coverage stops 4 residues before the CDR3 terminus; the germline J gene supplies the remainder. The chain has TRBV17 and TRBJ2-1; TRBD2 might be the D (6 bases). Germline V gene lookup returns CDR1 MNHDT and CDR2 YYDKIL. This CDR3 has 16 amino acids. The V end lost 3 bases, the J end lost 3 bases, and 15 bases lay between the germline ends. The CDR3 loop is CASSSSGGPFYAEQFF. CDR3 DNA (partial): TGTGCTAGCAGTAGTTCGGGGGGACCCTTCTATGCT. Full variable domain (rest looked up from reference TRBV17 and TRBJ2-1): DTTVKQNPRYKLARVGKPVNLICSQTMNHDTMYWYQKKPNQAPKLLLFYYDKILNREADTFEKFQSSRPNNSFCSLYIGSAGLEYSAMYLCASSSSGGPFYAEQFFGPGTRLTVL.

With respect to this clone: These gene names are mouse names. The sequence runs out 4 residues before the end of the CDR3; the remainder is reconstructed from the germline J gene. The V gene is TRBV16, the J gene TRBJ2-5; 9 bases match TRBD1. The CDR3 has 16 amino acids. J lost 0 bases, V lost 4 bases, and 5 bases had no gene match. In germline, CDR1 is SGHSA, CDR2 FRNQAP. The CDR3 reads CASSSPGQGNQDTQYF. The DNA read from the CDR3 is TGTGCAAGCAGCTCACCGGGACAGGGAAACCAAGAC.

On this clone itself: Genes here carry mouse names. The read gets to within 4 residues of the CDR3 end, and the germline J gene fills in the rest. The V call is TRBV17, the J call TRBJ2-3; maybe TRBD2 (7 bases). The germline V and J ends were trimmed by 3 bases and 4 bases, with 14 bases remaining between them. The CDR3 has 15 amino acids. From germline, CDR1 is MNHDT and CDR2 YYDKIL. The CDR3 spells CASSSWRGASETLYF. The CDR3 DNA, read in part, is TGTGCTAGCAGTAGCTGGCGGGGGGCGTCAGAA.

Comments on this clone: Gene names denote mouse genes. The read terminates 4 residues before the CDR3 end, so the remaining end is supplied by the germline J gene. The genes are TRBV19 and TRBJ2-1; 11 bases fit TRBD1. Trimming took 4 bases from V and 5 from J; bases not matched to a gene: 5. CDR1 FNHDT and CDR2 SITEND come from the germline V gene (reference sequence). This CDR3 has 15 residues. CDR3 protein: CASSQPGQGDAEQFF. CDR3 bases read: TGTGCCAGCAGTCAACCGGGACAGGGGGATGCT.

On this clone: Genes here carry mouse names. The sequence runs out 4 residues before the end of the CDR3; the remainder is reconstructed from the germline J gene. The chain uses TRBV13-3 and TRBJ2-5; D perhaps matches TRBD1 (5 bases). The germline gives CDR1 NNHDY, CDR2 SYVADS. CDR3 length equals 15 residues. Trimming took off 5 bases at V and 0 bases at J, with 13 bases between the two ends. CDR3 amino acids: CASSPPRQNQDTQYF. The DNA read from the CDR3 is TGTGCCAGCAGCCCCCCCCGACAGAACCAAGAC.

This clone turned up a few times. The gene names here belong to mouse. Sequencing ends 4 residues short of the CDR3 end; the germline J gene provides the rest. The rearrangement links TRBV13-3 to TRBJ1-1, with 7 bases matching TRBD1. Trimming at V came to 8 bases and at J to 4 bases, leaving 2 bases not matched to a gene. This CDR3 spans 11 amino acids. In germline, CDR1 is NNHDY, CDR2 SYVADS. The CDR3 spells CASQGVTEVFF. CDR3 bases read: TGTGCCAGTCAGGGGGTCACA.

This clone occurred a few times. Germline and genes: mouse. The DNA ends 4 residues before the CDR3 does, and the rest of the CDR3 is filled in from the germline J gene. The J gene is TRBJ2-1, the V gene TRBV1; 7 bases match TRBD1. Losses at the gene ends were 6 bases for V and 1 base for J; bases not matched to a gene: 3. The CDR3 extends over 14 amino acids. CDR1 is NSQYPW and CDR2 is LRSPGD in the germline V gene (reference sequence). CDR3 DNA, as far as it was read: TGCACCTGCAGAAGCAGGGGGAACTATGCT. Translation: CTCRSRGNYA. The entire CDR3 reads CTCRSRGNYAEQFF.

The sample holds many counts of this clone. Gene names and germline refer to mouse. The read ends 4 residues shy of where the CDR3 ends; the end is completed using the germline J gene. The chain is built from TRBV13-1 and TRBJ1-1; perhaps TRBD1 as D (5 bases). The CDR3 extends over 13 amino acids. Germline V gene data show CDR1 as NSHNY and CDR2 as SYGAGN. The V and J ends lost 3 bases and 4 bases respectively, with 10 bases between them. CDR3: CASSGGEVTEVFF. The sequenced part of the CDR3 DNA is TGTGCCAGCAGTGGAGGGGAGGTCACA.

For this clone: Genes and germline are mouse. The missing CDR3 end, 4 residues past where the read stops, is filled in from the germline J gene. V usage is TRBV19 and J usage is TRBJ2-1; 12 nucleotides agree with TRBD1. Germline-derived CDR1 and CDR2 are FNHDT and SITEND (reference sequence). The CDR3 runs to 13 residues. Here the CDR3 reads CASTGTGGAEQFF. The CDR3 DNA, read in part, is TGTGCCAGCACCGGGACAGGGGGCGCT.

As to this clone: Gene names and germline refer to mouse. Read data end 4 residues before the CDR3 end; the end is taken from the germline J gene. V gene TRBV19 combines with J gene TRBJ1-1, with a weak D call TRBD1 (5 bases). The CDR3 sequence is 14 residues long. Per germline, CDR1 FNHDT and CDR2 SITEND (reference sequence). V was pared by 2 bases and J by 0 bases, with 8 bases between. The CDR3 sequence: CASSIPGQNTEVFF. CDR3 DNA, as far as it was read: TGTGCCAGCAGTATCCCGGGACAGAACACA.

Concerning this clone itself: Here the gene names and germline are mouse. The CDR3 end falls 4 residues outside the read, so it is completed with the germline J gene. The chain uses TRBV17 and TRBJ2-5; TRBD2 matches 9 bases. With 0 bases clipped from V and 0 bases from J, the junction kept 4 bases outside the gene matches. The germline CDR1 and CDR2 sequences are MNHDT and YYDKIL. This CDR3 is built from 17 residues. This chain's CDR3 is CASSRDPWGGNQDTQYF. The covered CDR3 bases are TGTGCTAGCAGTAGAGATCCCTGGGGGGGTAACCAAGAC.

This clone was found a few times. Translating the DNA gives a protein that differs from the TCRdb entry at residue 14; the protein shown here is that DNA translation. Mouse names are used for the genes. The read gets to within 3 residues of the CDR3 end, and the germline J gene fills in the rest. This sequence joins TRBV19 and TRBJ1-3; 10 bases agree with TRBD1. V dropped 4 bases and J dropped 0; count of bases not matched to a gene: 7. The germline gives CDR1 FNHDT, CDR2 SITEND (reference sequence). This CDR3 has 17 residues. CDR3 residues: CASSVRTGGYSGNTLYF. The CDR3 bases that were read are TGTGCCAGCAGTGTCCGGACAGGGGGGTATTCTGGAAATACG.

This clone has more than one count but fewer than ten. These gene names are mouse names. The read falls 4 residues short of the CDR3 end, and the missing part is taken from the germline J gene. Other DNA sequences of this sample code for an identical CDR3. The chain uses TRBV13-3 and TRBJ2-4, with TRBD1 identical over 7 bases. CDR1 is NNHDY and CDR2 is SYVADS in the germline V gene. This CDR3 is 15 amino acids long. The ends lost 0 bases at V and 3 bases at J; junction bases unmatched: 4. This CDR3 is CASSDDRGGQNTLYF. Incomplete CDR3 DNA: TGTGCCAGCAGTGATGACAGGGGAGGGCAAAAC. The full variable domain, its missing parts supplied by reference TRBV13-3 and TRBJ2-4, is EAAVTQSPRSKVAVTGGKVTLSCHQTNNHDYMYWYRQDTGHGLRLIHYSYVADSTEKGDIPDGYKASRPSQENFSLILELASLSQTAVYFCASSDDRGGQNTLYFGAGTRLSVL.

On this clone: All gene names here are mouse names. The read is 4 residues too short to cover the CDR3 end, so that end is filled in from the germline J gene. The chain links TRBV13-3 to TRBJ2-5; 7 positions agree with TRBD1. This CDR3 is built from 15 residues. V lost 5 bases, J lost 0 bases, and 6 bases stayed unmatched. Germline V CDR1 and CDR2: NNHDY, SYVADS. The CDR3 protein is CASRIGTANQDTQYF. The CDR3 DNA, read in part, is TGTGCCAGCAGGATAGGGACAGCCAACCAAGAC.

This clone was found a few times. Gene names follow the mouse nomenclature. The read is 4 residues too short to cover the CDR3 end, so that end is filled in from the germline J gene. The chain employs TRBV13-1 and TRBJ1-2, with D tentatively TRBD1 (6 bases). The CDR3 runs to 12 residues. Germline V CDR1 and CDR2: NSHNY, SYGAGN. CDR3 DNA, as far as it was read: TGTGCCAGCAGTCCTACAGGGAGC. This sequence encodes CASSPTGS. The entire CDR3 protein reads CASSPTGSDYTF.

Points on this clone: Gene names follow the mouse nomenclature. The observed sequence ends 4 residues before the CDR3 terminus, with the missing tail filled in from the germline J gene. The rearrangement links TRBV17 to TRBJ2-7; a possible D gene is TRBD2 (6 bases). Trimming pared 6 bases from V and 0 bases from J, leaving 9 bases between. The length of the CDR3 is 13 residues. Germline lookup yields CDR1 MNHDT and CDR2 YYDKIL. The CDR3 DNA, read in part, is TGTGCTAGCAGAGAACTGGGCTCCTAT. Amino acid sequence: CASRELGSY. The full-length CDR3 reads as CASRELGSYEQYF.

This clone has more than one count but fewer than ten. Gene names are mouse gene names. The read terminates 4 residues ahead of where the CDR3 ends, so the germline J gene completes it. The V and J genes are TRBV13-3 and TRBJ1-4; 7 positions agree with TRBD1. After removal of 6 bases from V and 3 bases from J, the junction contained 2 bases not matched to a gene. The CDR3 extends over 13 amino acids. CDR1 and CDR2 (germline): NNHDY, SYVADS. Incomplete CDR3 DNA: TGTGCCAGCACAGGACAGGCCAACGAA. Translation: CASTGQANE. The whole CDR3 sequence reads CASTGQANERLFF.

This clone turned up a few times. Germline and genes: mouse. The observed sequence ends 4 residues before the CDR3 terminus, with the missing tail filled in from the germline J gene. The V gene is TRBV13-3, the J gene TRBJ2-7, with D maybe TRBD2 (6 bases). Looked up from germline, CDR1 is NNHDY and CDR2 is SYVADS. V lost 0 bases, J lost 0 bases, and 10 bases lay in between. There are 15 residues in the CDR3. CDR3: CASSDVWGLSYEQYF. The sequenced CDR3 bases are TGTGCCAGCAGTGATGTCTGGGGCCTCTCCTAT.

This clone showed up many times. Mouse gene names apply. The read is 4 residues too short to cover the CDR3 end, so that end is filled in from the germline J gene. The V and J genes are TRBV13-3 and TRBJ1-1; 8 bases fit TRBD1. V lost 1 base, J lost 4 bases, and 3 bases stayed unmatched. The CDR3 consists of 14 residues. CDR1 is NNHDY and CDR2 is SYVADS in the germline V gene. CDR3 bases read: TGTGCCAGCAGTGATTACCAGGGGGCCACA. This sequence encodes CASSDYQGAT. The CDR3 reads in full as CASSDYQGATEVFF.

A remark on this clone: At residue 11, TCRdb's protein is not the same as the translated DNA, so the protein here was read from the DNA. The gene names given are mouse names. From the germline J gene comes the end of the CDR3, since the read stops 3 residues before it. The rearrangement uses TRBV29 and TRBJ1-3, with 9 positions matching TRBD1. Per the germline V gene, CDR1 is MSHET and CDR2 is SYDVDS. This CDR3 region has 14 residues. The V gene end was trimmed by 6 bases and the J gene end by 0 bases; junction bases not matched to a gene: 0. The part of the CDR3 DNA that was read is TGTGCTAGCAGGGACAGGGGTTCTGGAAATACG. Protein sequence: CASRDRGSGNT. The entire CDR3 protein is CASRDRGSGNTLYF.

For this clone: Gene names and germline refer to mouse. Coverage ceases 4 residues before the CDR3 finishes, and the germline J gene fills in the end. The genes are TRBV13-3 and TRBJ1-1; perhaps TRBD1 as D (5 bases). CDR1 and CDR2 from the germline V gene are NNHDY and SYVADS. The CDR3 runs 13 residues. The DNA read from the CDR3 is TGTGCCAGCAGTGATACCTCGGACAAA. Translation: CASSDTSDK. The complete CDR3 reads CASSDTSDKEVFF.